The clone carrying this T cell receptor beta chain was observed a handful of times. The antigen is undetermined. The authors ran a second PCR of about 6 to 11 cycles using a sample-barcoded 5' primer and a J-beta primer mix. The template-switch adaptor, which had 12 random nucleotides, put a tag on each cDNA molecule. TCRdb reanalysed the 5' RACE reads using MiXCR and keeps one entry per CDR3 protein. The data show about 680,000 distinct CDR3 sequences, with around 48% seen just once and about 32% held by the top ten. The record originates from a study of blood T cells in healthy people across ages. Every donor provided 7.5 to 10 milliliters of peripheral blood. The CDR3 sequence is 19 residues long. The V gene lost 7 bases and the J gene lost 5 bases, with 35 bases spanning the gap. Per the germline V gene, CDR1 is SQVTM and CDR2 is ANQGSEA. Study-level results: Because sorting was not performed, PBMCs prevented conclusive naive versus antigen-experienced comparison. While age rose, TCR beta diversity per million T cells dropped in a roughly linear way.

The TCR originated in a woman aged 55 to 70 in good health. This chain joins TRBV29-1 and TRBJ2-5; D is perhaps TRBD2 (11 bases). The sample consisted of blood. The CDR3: CSAGQGKSGLAVLRETQYF. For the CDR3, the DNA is TGCAGCGCGGGACAGGGGAAGTCGGGACTAGCGGTTCTCCGGGAGACCCAGTACTTC.